The source of this T cell receptor beta chain is a study of CD8 T cells in Susac syndrome. Study results and caveats: The study recognized that the number of individuals in its TCR sequencing and HLA analysis was relatively small.

Trimming cost V 7 bases and J 9 bases; bases outside gene matches: 16. The germline V gene has CDR1 LNHDA and CDR2 SQIVND (reference sequence). The CDR3 spans 17 residues. Random hexamers served to reverse transcribe roughly 0.5 to 1 ug RNA. TCRdb re-analysed the immunoSEQ multiplex PCR reads in MiXCR, keeping a single row per CDR3 protein. This table has 330,000 or so distinct CDR3 sequences, about 89% appearing once. About this clonotype itself: Its antigen is currently unknown.

High-throughput TCR beta sequencing covered peripheral CD8+ and CD4+ T cells. Included as multiple sclerosis controls were treatment-naive patients who had stable or active relapsing-remitting disease. Purification of the CD8+ and CD4+ T cells relied on negative isolation, and TEMRA cells underwent FACS enrichment. Specimen: CD8+ T cells from PBMCs. This chain connects TRBV19 to TRBJ1-6; 9 bases align to TRBD1. The sequence derives from a human donor with multiple sclerosis. CDR3 protein: CASKGTGLNGRISPLHF. For the CDR3, the DNA is TGTGCCAGTAAAGGGACAGGGCTAAACGGACGGATTTCACCCCTCCACTTT.